This T cell receptor (beta chain) was recorded in a study of blood T cells in healthy people across ages. Study outcomes and limitations: The long-lived group displayed more naive CD4+ cells, plus higher diversity, than the aged donors did.

The CDR3 covers 16 residues. Germline-derived CDR1 and CDR2 are ENHRY and SYGVKD. Trimming cost V 3 bases and J 5 bases, with 20 bases left between them. Concerning this clonotype itself: The antigen remains unidentified.

Together with a sample-barcoded 5' primer, a J-beta primer mix was included in a second PCR lasting about 6 to 12 cycles. TCRdb analysed the 5' RACE reads with MiXCR anew, one entry per CDR3 protein. The sample includes fewer than 650,000 distinct CDR3 sequences, roughly a quarter of them seen just once. The same data also contributed to another study, on T cells of mothers and their children. That source adds: Thymic selection shapes TCR recombination output in related pairs, and it does so similarly in unrelated pairs. Biologically related mothers and children overlapped slightly more than unrelated pairs, a non-significant difference.

The chain carries TRBV10-3 and TRBJ2-7; D might be TRBD2 (7 bases). This receptor was obtained from a boy between 2 and 10 years old in good health. Source material: blood. The CDR3 DNA reads TGTGCCATCAGTGAAGGGGGGGGGCGCCGCGAAAACGAGCAGTACTTC. Residues: CAISEGGGRRENEQYF.